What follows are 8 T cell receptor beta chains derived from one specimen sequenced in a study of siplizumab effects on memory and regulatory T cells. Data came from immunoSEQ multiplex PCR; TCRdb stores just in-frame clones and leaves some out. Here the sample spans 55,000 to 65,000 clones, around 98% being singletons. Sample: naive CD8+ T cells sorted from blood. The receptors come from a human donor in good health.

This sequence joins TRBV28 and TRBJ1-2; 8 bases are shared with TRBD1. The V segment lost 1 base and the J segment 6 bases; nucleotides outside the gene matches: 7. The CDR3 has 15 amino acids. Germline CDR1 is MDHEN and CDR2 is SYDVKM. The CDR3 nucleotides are TGTGCCAGCAGTTTATTAAGGACAGGGCCGGATGGCTACACCTTC. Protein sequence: CASSLLRTGPDGYTF.

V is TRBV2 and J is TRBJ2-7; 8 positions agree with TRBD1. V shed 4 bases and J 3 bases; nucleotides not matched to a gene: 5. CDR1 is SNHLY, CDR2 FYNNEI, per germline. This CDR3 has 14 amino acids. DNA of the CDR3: TGTGCCAGCAGTGGACAGGGGCAGATCTACGAGCAGTACTTC. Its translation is CASSGQGQIYEQYF.

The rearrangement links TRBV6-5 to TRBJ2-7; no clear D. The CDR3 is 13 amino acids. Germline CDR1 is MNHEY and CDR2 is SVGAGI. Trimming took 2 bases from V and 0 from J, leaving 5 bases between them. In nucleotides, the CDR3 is TGTGCCAGCAGTTACGAAACCTCCTACGAGCAGTACTTC. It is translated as CASSYETSYEQYF.

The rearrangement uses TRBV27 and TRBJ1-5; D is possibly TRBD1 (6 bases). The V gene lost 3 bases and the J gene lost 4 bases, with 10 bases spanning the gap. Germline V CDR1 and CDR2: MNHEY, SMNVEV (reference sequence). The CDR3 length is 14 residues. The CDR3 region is CASSFGTPNQPQHF. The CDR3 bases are TGTGCCAGCAGTTTCGGGACACCTAATCAGCCCCAGCATTTT.

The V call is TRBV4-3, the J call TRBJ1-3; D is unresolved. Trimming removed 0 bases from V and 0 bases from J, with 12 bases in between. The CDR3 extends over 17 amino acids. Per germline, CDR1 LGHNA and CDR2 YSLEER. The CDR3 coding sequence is TGCGCCAGCAGCCAAGATGGGCAGGCAAGCTCTGGAAACACCATATATTTT. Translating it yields CASSQDGQASSGNTIYF.

CDR3 DNA sequence: TGTGCCACCAGCAGAGAACAGGGGAGCTCCTACGAGCAGTACTTC. Its translation: CATSREQGSSYEQYF. The chain links TRBV15 to TRBJ2-7; 7 positions match TRBD1. After removal of 0 bases from V and 0 bases from J, the junction contained 2 bases not matched to a gene. This CDR3 contains 15 residues. The germline CDR1 and CDR2 sequences are LNHNV and YYDKDF (reference sequence).

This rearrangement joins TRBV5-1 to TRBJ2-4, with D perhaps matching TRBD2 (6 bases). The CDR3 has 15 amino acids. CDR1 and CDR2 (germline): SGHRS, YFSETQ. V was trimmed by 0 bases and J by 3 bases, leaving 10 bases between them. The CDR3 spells CASSLVEGGKNIQYF. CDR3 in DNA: TGCGCCAGCAGCTTGGTAGAGGGAGGCAAAAACATTCAGTACTTC.

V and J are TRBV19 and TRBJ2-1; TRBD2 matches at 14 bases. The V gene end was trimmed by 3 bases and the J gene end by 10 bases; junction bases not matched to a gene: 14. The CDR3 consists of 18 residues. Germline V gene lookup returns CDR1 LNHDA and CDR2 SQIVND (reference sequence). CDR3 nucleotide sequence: TGTGCCAGTAGTATCGGACTAGCGGGAGGTCTCGGGGATTTCGAGCAGTTCTTC. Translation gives CASSIGLAGGLGDFEQFF.